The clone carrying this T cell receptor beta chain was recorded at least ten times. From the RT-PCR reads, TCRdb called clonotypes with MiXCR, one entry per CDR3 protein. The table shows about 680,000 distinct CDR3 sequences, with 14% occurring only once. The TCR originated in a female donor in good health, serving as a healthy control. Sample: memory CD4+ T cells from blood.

The CDR3 here is CSARAGTGTYEQYF. CDR3 in DNA: TGCAGTGCTAGGGCCGGGACAGGGACCTACGAGCAGTACTTC. The chain has TRBV20-1 and TRBJ2-7; 9 bases are a match to TRBD1. Germline V gives CDR1 DFQATT, CDR2 SNEGSKA (reference sequence). The CDR3 totals 14 residues. V was pared by 3 bases and J by 2 bases, with 5 bases of the junction left unmatched.